What follows is one T cell receptor beta chain and its context. The antigen is unknown. The data belong to a study of cytomegalovirus exposure and HLA in healthy donors. Study-wide points: Immune exposure information comprised only CMV serostatus.

Primers: 60 Vbeta forward and 13 Jbeta reverse. Sequencing was performed with immunoSEQ multiplex PCR; in TCRdb, only in-frame clones are kept and a portion is missing. The profile covers about 140,000 clones, with about 77% appearing a single time and 1.5% to 2% taken by the ten largest. The sequenced sample consisted of PBMCs. This TCR was sampled from a female donor in good health and CMV-seronegative.

CDR3 protein: CAISEDSHMPDTQYF. The CDR3 nucleotides read TGTGCCATCAGTGAGGACTCGCATATGCCAGATACGCAGTATTTT. The rearrangement joins TRBV10-3 to TRBJ2-3; D gene uncertain. The CDR3 spans 15 residues. The V gene lost 2 bases and the J gene lost 4 bases, with 13 bases spanning the gap. Germline CDR1 is ENHRY and CDR2 is SYGVKD.